A single sample is the source of the 13 T cell receptor beta chains below, sequenced in a study of T cell repertoires in cytomegalovirus infection. TCRdb re-called the reads with MiXCR, one entry per CDR3 protein. The repertoire holds around 200,000 distinct CDR3 sequences, with about 38% as singletons. Their antigens remain unidentified. This specimen consisted of CD8+ T cells from cultured PBMCs, obtained from culture after CMV antigen stimulation. The receptor source for this set is a human donor in good health (CMV status not recorded). Some clones in this sample may be carry-over from other donors' samples.

This clonotype was seen only a few times. The chain employs TRBV7-6 and TRBJ2-1; D gene uncertain. The CDR3 has 14 residues. Per the germline V gene, CDR1 is SGHVS and CDR2 is FNYEAQ. V was clipped by 1 base and J by 2 bases, with 6 bases between them. The CDR3 nucleotides read TGTGCCAGCAGCTTAGTCGCAGCCTACAATGAGCAGTTCTTC. It specifies CASSLVAAYNEQFF.

The chain recombines TRBV6-6 with TRBJ1-5, with D possibly matching TRBD1 (6 bases). V gave up 6 bases and J gave up 0 bases, with 12 bases separating them. Germline V gene sequence: CDR1 MNHNY, CDR2 SVGAGI (reference sequence). The CDR3 totals 15 residues. CDR3 sequence (DNA): TGTGCCAGCAGCCGGACAGTCTATAGCAATCAGCCCCAGCATTTT. Encoded protein: CASSRTVYSNQPQHF.

This rearrangement joins TRBV27 to TRBJ2-3; 7 bases fit TRBD1. J gave up 2 bases and V 4 bases, and 9 bases lay outside the gene matches. The germline CDR1 and CDR2 sequences are MNHEY and SMNVEV (reference sequence). The CDR3 contains 16 residues. The CDR3 protein is CASSSWGQFPTDTQYF. The CDR3 DNA reads as TGTGCCAGCAGTTCCTGGGGACAGTTCCCCACAGATACGCAGTATTTT.

This clonotype turned up a few times. The rearrangement uses TRBV2 and TRBJ2-7, with D possibly matching TRBD1 (6 bases). Germline V gene sequence: CDR1 SNHLY, CDR2 FYNNEI. The CDR3 is 11 amino acids. V dropped 11 bases and J dropped 7 bases, with 15 bases sitting between them. CDR3 protein: CAYYRVEEQYF. In DNA form, the CDR3 reads TGTGCCTACTACAGGGTAGAGGAGCAGTACTTC.

This clonotype was counted between two and nine times. The chain's CDR3 is CASSSVAGELFF. The CDR3, as DNA: TGTGCCAGCAGCTCCGTAGCCGGGGAGCTGTTTTTT. V and J are TRBV7-6 and TRBJ2-2; D gene uncertain. Germline-derived CDR1 and CDR2 are SGHVS and FNYEAQ. The CDR3 consists of 12 residues. Deletions cut 4 bases from V and 6 bases from J, with 6 bases between.

This clonotype has only a few counts. The chain is built from TRBV12-3 or TRBV12-4 and TRBJ2-7; weak D call: TRBD2 (5 bases). Trimming pared 5 bases from V and 4 bases from J, leaving 18 bases between. The CDR3 sequence is 15 residues long. The CDR3 sequence: CASSQDPGIPYEQYF. CDR3 sequence (DNA): TGTGCCAGCAGTCAAGACCCGGGGATACCTTACGAGCAGTACTTC.

This clonotype was counted at least ten times. The chain has TRBV7-2 and TRBJ2-7, with TRBD1 identical over 9 bases. V shed 5 bases and J 4 bases; nucleotides not matched to a gene: 9. This CDR3 spans 15 amino acids. Germline values: CDR1 SGHTA, CDR2 FQGNSA. This CDR3 reads CASSQGTGIIYEQYF. The CDR3, as DNA: TGTGCCAGCAGCCAAGGGACAGGGATTATTTACGAGCAGTACTTC.

This clonotype has a handful of counts. The chain employs TRBV7-3 and TRBJ1-1, with D possibly being TRBD1 (6 bases). The CDR3 is 14 amino acids. Trimming shortened V by 8 bases and J by 0 bases, and 13 bases separated the two germline ends. Germline CDR1 SGHTA, CDR2 FQGTGA. This CDR3 reads CASAQGPMNTEAFF. The CDR3 bases are TGTGCCAGCGCCCAGGGGCCTATGAACACTGAAGCTTTCTTT.

The table lists this clonotype with a few counts. This chain joins TRBV27 and TRBJ2-7, with 11 bases lining up with TRBD1. Germline values: CDR1 MNHEY, CDR2 SMNVEV (reference sequence). The CDR3 extends over 16 amino acids. Trimming took 5 bases from V and 3 from J; bases not matched to a gene: 9. This CDR3 reads CASSPEGQGVNYEQYF. The CDR3 DNA is TGTGCCAGCAGTCCCGAGGGACAGGGGGTGAACTACGAGCAGTACTTC.

This clonotype appeared many times. The chain links TRBV20-1 to TRBJ1-1; 8 bases fit TRBD1. This CDR3 comprises 14 residues. The germline gives CDR1 DFQATT, CDR2 SNEGSKA (reference sequence). V dropped 2 bases and J dropped 1; count of bases not matched to a gene: 3. The CDR3 region has the DNA TGCAGTGCTAGACAGGGGGCATCGAACACTGAAGCTTTCTTT. Translation: CSARQGASNTEAFF.

The rearrangement links TRBV12-3 or TRBV12-4 to TRBJ2-3, with a tentative D call TRBD1 (6 bases). V was shortened by 3 bases and J by 2 bases, with 18 bases between the two germline ends. The CDR3 has 17 residues. CDR3 in amino acids: CASSFPQDSGDTDTQYF. The CDR3 nucleotides read TGTGCCAGCAGTTTCCCTCAGGACAGTGGGGACACAGATACGCAGTATTTT.

This rearrangement joins TRBV12-3 or TRBV12-4 to TRBJ2-1; TRBD1 matches 11 bases. CDR3 length: 16 residues. With 2 bases clipped from V and 6 bases from J, the junction kept 6 bases outside the gene matches. CDR3 bases: TGTGCCAGCAGTTTATCGGGACAGGGGGATCTCAATGAGCAGTTCTTC. This encodes CASSLSGQGDLNEQFF.

The CDR3 region is CASSYTQDGNTEAFF. Here the CDR3 DNA reads TGTGCCAGCAGTTACACTCAGGATGGGAACACTGAAGCTTTCTTT. The V gene is TRBV6-5, the J gene TRBJ1-1; D not resolved. Deletions cut 2 bases from V and 1 base from J, with 11 bases between. This CDR3 is 15 amino acids long. CDR1 is MNHEY, CDR2 SVGAGI, per germline.